This T cell receptor beta chain is from a study of shared clonotypes between healthy human individuals. Across the whole study: CD4 naive cells filled three plates per donor, CD4 memory three, CD8 naive two and CD8 memory one.

The V end was cut by 4 bases, the J end by 4 bases, with 7 bases between. The V gene's germline CDR1 is ENHRY and CDR2 SYGVKD. The CDR3 extends over 12 amino acids. Notes on this clone: The antigen remains unidentified.

Genomic DNA belonging to each subset was distributed in equal measure over several immunoSEQ plates. Method: immunoSEQ multiplex PCR; TCRdb's copy keeps in-frame clones and lacks some. The data hold millions of clones, with approximately 95% observed a single time. The study's findings and limits: Memory subsets generally showed lower estimated richness than naive subsets.

The sequence was collected from a man between 18 and 35 years old in good health. Some clones in this sample may be carry-over from other donors' samples. The sample was naive CD4+ T cells from PBMCs. Subset described: CD45RA+ positively selected. The J gene is TRBJ2-5, the V gene TRBV10-3; a weak D match, TRBD2 (5 bases). This CDR3 is CAISVGVETQYF. In nucleotides, the CDR3 is TGTGCCATCAGTGTCGGGGTAGAGACCCAGTACTTC.